This T cell receptor beta chain derives from a study of cytotoxic CD8 clonotypes in ibrutinib-treated CLL. Findings and limits, study-wide: Sustained-remission and progressing patients were not sampled at matched times. Clonality went higher at ibrutinib response and then dropped back toward baseline at progression.

Genomic DNA for TCR beta libraries, roughly 2 micrograms, came from cryopreserved PBMCs. Using immunoSEQ multiplex PCR, the repertoire was profiled, and TCRdb retains in-frame clones only, with some absent. The table lists 150,000 to 250,000 clones, around three quarters of them singletons, with around an eighth in the top ten. From germline, CDR1 is SQVTM and CDR2 ANQGSEA. There are 14 residues in the CDR3. With 2 bases clipped from V and 4 bases from J, the junction kept 2 bases outside the gene matches. Only one count was recorded for this clone. Its antigen remains unknown. This clonotype originated in a human donor with chronic lymphocytic leukemia. The input for sequencing was PBMCs, taken after 24 months of ibrutinib treatment. The chain recombines TRBV29-1 with TRBJ2-3; TRBD2 agrees at 11 bases. The DNA of the CDR3 is TGCAGCGTTGAAACTAGCGGGAGTCCAGATACGCAGTATTTT. Residues: CSVETSGSPDTQYF.